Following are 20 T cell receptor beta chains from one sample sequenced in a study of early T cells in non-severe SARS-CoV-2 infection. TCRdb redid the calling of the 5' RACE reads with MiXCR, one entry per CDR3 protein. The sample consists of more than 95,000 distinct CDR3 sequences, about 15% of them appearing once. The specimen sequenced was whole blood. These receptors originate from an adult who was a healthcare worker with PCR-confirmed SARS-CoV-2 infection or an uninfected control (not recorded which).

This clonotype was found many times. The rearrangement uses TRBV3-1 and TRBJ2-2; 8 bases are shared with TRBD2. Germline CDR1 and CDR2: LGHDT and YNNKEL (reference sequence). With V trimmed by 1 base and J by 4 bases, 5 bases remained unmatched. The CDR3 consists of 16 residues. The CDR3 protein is CASSQGGSGGTGELFF. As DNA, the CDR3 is TGTGCCAGCAGCCAAGGGGGCAGCGGGGGCACCGGGGAGCTGTTTTTT.

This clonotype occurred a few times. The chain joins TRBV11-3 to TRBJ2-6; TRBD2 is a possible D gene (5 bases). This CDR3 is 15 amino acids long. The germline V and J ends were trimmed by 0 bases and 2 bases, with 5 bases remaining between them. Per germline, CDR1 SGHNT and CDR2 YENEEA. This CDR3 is CASSLDGTGANVLTF. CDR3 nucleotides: TGTGCCAGCAGCTTAGACGGGACTGGGGCCAACGTCCTGACTTTC.

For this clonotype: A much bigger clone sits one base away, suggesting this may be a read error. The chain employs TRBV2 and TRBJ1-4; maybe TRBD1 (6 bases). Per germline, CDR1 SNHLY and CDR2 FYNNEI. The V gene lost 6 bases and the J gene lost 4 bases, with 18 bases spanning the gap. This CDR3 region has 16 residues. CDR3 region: CASRNGGQTGNEKLFF. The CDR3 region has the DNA TGTGCCAGCAGGAACGGTGGACAGACTGGTAATGAAAAACTGTTTTTT.

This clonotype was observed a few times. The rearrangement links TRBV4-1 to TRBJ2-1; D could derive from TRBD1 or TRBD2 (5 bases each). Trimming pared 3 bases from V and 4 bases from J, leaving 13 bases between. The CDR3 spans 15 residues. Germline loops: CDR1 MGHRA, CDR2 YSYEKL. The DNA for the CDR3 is TGCGCCAGCAGCCAGAAGGGGACGACTTACAATGAGCAGTTCTTC. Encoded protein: CASSQKGTTYNEQFF.

The CDR3 region has the DNA TGTGCCAGCAGTAGGGACCGTGCAACTAATGAAAAACTGTTTTTT. It is translated as CASSRDRATNEKLFF. The V gene is TRBV6-2 or TRBV6-3, the J gene TRBJ1-4; D may be TRBD1 (5 bases). Germline values: CDR1 MNHEY, CDR2 SVGEGT. V was trimmed by 5 bases and J by 0 bases, leaving 10 bases between them. This CDR3 has 15 amino acids.

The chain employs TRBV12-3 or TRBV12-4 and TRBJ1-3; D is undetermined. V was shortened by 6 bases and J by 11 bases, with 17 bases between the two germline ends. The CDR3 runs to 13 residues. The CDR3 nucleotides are TGTGCCAGCAGCCGGACCGGTTCGGAGGCCATATATTTT. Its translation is CASSRTGSEAIYF.

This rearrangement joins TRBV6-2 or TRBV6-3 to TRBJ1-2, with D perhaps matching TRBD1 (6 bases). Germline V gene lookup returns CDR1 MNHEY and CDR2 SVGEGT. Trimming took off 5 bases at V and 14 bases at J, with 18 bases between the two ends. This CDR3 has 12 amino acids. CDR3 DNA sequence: TGTGCCAGCAGTAACCGGGACAAGAGAAGAACCTTC. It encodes CASSNRDKRRTF.

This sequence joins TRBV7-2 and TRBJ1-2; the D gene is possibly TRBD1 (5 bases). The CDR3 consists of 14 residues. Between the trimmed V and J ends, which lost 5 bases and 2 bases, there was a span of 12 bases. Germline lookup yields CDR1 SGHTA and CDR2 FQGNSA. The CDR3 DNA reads TGTGCCAGCAGCCTCGACAGCAGAAACTATGGCTACACCTTC. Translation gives CASSLDSRNYGYTF.

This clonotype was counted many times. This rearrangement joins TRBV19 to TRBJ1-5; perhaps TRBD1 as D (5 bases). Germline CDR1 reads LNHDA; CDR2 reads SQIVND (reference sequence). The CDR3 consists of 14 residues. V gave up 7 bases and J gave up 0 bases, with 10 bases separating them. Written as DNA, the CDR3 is TGTGCCAGTAATCGGGACGGTAGCAATCAGCCCCAGCATTTT. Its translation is CASNRDGSNQPQHF. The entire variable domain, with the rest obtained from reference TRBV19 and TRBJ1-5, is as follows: DGGITQSPKYLFRKEGQNVTLSCEQNLNHDAMYWYRQDPGQGLRLIYYSQIVNDFQKGDIAEGYSVSREKKESFPLTVTSAQKNPTAFYLCASNRDGSNQPQHFGDGTRLSIL.

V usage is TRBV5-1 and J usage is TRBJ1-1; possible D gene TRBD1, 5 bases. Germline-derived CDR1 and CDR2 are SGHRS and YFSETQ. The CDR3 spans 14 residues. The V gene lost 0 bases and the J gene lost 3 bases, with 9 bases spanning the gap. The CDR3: CASSLEGSDTEAFF. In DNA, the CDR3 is TGCGCCAGCAGCTTGGAGGGGTCGGACACTGAAGCTTTCTTT.

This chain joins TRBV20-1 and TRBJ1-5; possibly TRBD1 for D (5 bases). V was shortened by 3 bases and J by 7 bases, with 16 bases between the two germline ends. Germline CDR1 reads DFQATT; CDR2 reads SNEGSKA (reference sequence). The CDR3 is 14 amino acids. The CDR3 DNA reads TGCAGTGCTAGGGGGGACCCCCCCACCCAGCCCCAGCATTTT. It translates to CSARGDPPTQPQHF.

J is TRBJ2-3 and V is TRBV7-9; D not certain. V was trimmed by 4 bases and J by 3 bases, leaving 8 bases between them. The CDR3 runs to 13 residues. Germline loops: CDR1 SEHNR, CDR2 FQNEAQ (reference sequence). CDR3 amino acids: CASSSPPTDTQYF. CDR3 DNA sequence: TGTGCCAGCAGCTCCCCACCGACAGATACGCAGTATTTT.

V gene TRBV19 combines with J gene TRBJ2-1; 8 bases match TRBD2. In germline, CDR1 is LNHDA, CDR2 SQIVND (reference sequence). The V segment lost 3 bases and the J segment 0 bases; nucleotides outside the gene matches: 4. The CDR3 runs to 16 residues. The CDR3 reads CASSIGGGSSYNEQFF. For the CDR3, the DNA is TGTGCCAGTAGTATTGGCGGGGGGAGCTCCTACAATGAGCAGTTCTTC. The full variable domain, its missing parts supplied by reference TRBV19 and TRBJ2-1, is DGGITQSPKYLFRKEGQNVTLSCEQNLNHDAMYWYRQDPGQGLRLIYYSQIVNDFQKGDIAEGYSVSREKKESFPLTVTSAQKNPTAFYLCASSIGGGSSYNEQFFGPGTRLTVL.

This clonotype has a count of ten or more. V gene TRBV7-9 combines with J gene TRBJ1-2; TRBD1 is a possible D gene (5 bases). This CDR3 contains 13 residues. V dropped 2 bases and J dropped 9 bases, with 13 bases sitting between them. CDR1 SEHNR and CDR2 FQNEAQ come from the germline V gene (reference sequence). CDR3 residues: CASSLQAGSSYTF. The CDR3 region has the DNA TGTGCCAGCAGCTTACAGGCAGGGAGCAGCTACACCTTC.

CDR3 DNA sequence: TGTGCCAGCAGACCCCACCGGGGAGCCACAGATACGCAGTATTTT. The encoded protein is CASRPHRGATDTQYF. This rearrangement joins TRBV5-4 to TRBJ2-3; maybe TRBD2 (5 bases). Trimming cost V 5 bases and J 2 bases, with 15 bases left between them. The germline CDR1 and CDR2 sequences are SGHNT and YYREEE (reference sequence). This CDR3 is 15 amino acids long.

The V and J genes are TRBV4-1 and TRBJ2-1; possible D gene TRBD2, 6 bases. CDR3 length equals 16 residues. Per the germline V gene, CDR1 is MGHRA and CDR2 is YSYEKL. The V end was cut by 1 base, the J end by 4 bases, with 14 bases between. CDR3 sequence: CASSQAGLTLYNEQFF. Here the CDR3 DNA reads TGCGCCAGCAGCCAAGCGGGACTCACGCTATACAATGAGCAGTTCTTC.

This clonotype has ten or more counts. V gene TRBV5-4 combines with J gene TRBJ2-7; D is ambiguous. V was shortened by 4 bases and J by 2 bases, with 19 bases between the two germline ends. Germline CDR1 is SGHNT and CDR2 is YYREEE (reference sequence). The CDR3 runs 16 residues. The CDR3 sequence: CASSPLRGPSPYEQYF. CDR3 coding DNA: TGTGCCAGCAGCCCCCTACGTGGGCCGTCGCCCTACGAGCAGTACTTC.

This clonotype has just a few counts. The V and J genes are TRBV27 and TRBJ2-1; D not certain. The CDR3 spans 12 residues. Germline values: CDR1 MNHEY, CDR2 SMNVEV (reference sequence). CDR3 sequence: CATMRQYNEQFF. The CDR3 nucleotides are TGTGCGACAATGAGGCAGTACAATGAGCAGTTCTTC.

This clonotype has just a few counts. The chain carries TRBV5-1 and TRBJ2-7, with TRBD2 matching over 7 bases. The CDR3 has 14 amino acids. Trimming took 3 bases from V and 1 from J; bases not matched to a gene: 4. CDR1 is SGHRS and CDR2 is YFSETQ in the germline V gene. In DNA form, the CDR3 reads TGCGCCAGCAGCTCGGGGGGAGGATCCTACGAGCAGTACTTC. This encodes CASSSGGGSYEQYF.

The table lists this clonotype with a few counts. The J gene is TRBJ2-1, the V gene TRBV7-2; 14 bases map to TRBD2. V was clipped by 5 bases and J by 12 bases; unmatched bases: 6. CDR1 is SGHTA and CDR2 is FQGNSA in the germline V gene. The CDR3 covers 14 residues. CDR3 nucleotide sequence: TGTGCCAGCAGCCCAGGACTAGCGGGGGGTCGGCAGTTCTTC. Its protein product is CASSPGLAGGRQFF.